This passage covers 29 T cell receptor beta chains from one sample sequenced in a study of CD8 T cells in Susac syndrome. An input of roughly 0.5 to 1 ug of RNA was subjected to reverse transcription using random hexamers. MiXCR, applied by TCRdb to the immunoSEQ multiplex PCR reads, yields one record per CDR3 protein. The sample records 100,000 to 150,000 distinct CDR3 sequences, about 93% being singletons. Input material: CD8+ T cells from PBMCs. These TCRs come from a human donor with Susac syndrome.

V and J are TRBV9 and TRBJ1-2; possibly TRBD1 for D (5 bases). V was shortened by 4 bases and J by 0 bases, with 13 bases between the two germline ends. The CDR3 spans 15 residues. Germline V gene data show CDR1 as SGDLS and CDR2 as YYNGEE. The chain's CDR3 is CASSTGTAANYGYTF. The CDR3 DNA sequence: TGTGCCAGCAGCACCGGGACGGCAGCTAACTATGGCTACACCTTC.

The V gene is TRBV4-2, the J gene TRBJ1-1; TRBD1 agrees at 7 bases. Germline V gene lookup returns CDR1 LGHNA and CDR2 YNFKEQ. This CDR3 has 15 residues. V trimming: 1 base; J trimming: 5 bases; junction bases outside the gene matches: 7. CDR3 nucleotides: TGTGCCAGCAGCCAAGTCGACAGGGAGGGGACTGAAGCTTTCTTT. Amino acids: CASSQVDREGTEAFF.

The V gene is TRBV19, the J gene TRBJ1-1; no clear D. Trimming shortened V by 11 bases and J by 2 bases, and 15 bases separated the two germline ends. CDR1 is LNHDA, CDR2 SQIVND, per germline (reference sequence). The CDR3 loop spans 13 amino acids. CDR3 sequence reads: CASLLGSNTEAFF. DNA for the CDR3: TGTGCCTCTCTGTTGGGATCCAACACTGAAGCTTTCTTT.

This clonotype appeared once. The chain couples TRBV18 to TRBJ1-1, with unresolved D. The CDR3 length is 15 residues. Germline loops: CDR1 KGHSH, CDR2 LQKENI. V was cut by 2 bases and J by 3 bases, with 13 bases left in between. CDR3 amino acids: CASSPSQDIDTEAFF. CDR3 in DNA: TGTGCCAGCTCACCATCCCAGGATATAGACACTGAAGCTTTCTTT.

CDR3 loop: CSARRGRGRGQNTGELFF. The CDR3 DNA reads as TGCAGTGCTAGGAGGGGCCGAGGGAGGGGGCAAAACACCGGGGAGCTGTTTTTT. The chain combines TRBV20-1 with TRBJ2-2, with D perhaps TRBD1 or TRBD2 (7 bases each). CDR1 is DFQATT and CDR2 is SNEGSKA in the germline V gene (reference sequence). The CDR3 has 18 residues. Between the trimmed V and J ends, which lost 3 bases and 2 bases, there was a span of 22 bases.

This clonotype appeared once. The chain combines TRBV9 with TRBJ1-5; D is ambiguous. Trimming took 0 bases from V and 2 from J, leaving 9 bases between them. The germline V gene has CDR1 SGDLS and CDR2 YYNGEE. The CDR3 is 15 residues long. The CDR3 nucleotides are TGTGCCAGCAGCGTAGGTGTTTCTGGCAATCAGCCCCAGCATTTT. Its translation is CASSVGVSGNQPQHF.

The rearrangement uses TRBV20-1 and TRBJ2-4, with TRBD1 matching over 8 bases. Germline assignment: CDR1 DFQATT and CDR2 SNEGSKA (reference sequence). Unmatched junction bases numbered 4, after V lost 1 base and J lost 5 bases. The CDR3 has 14 residues. The CDR3 is CSARVRTGQNIQYF. In nucleotides, the CDR3 is TGCAGTGCTAGAGTTAGGACAGGGCAAAACATTCAGTACTTC.

The chain links TRBV30 to TRBJ2-1; D is perhaps TRBD1 or TRBD2 (5 bases each). V was clipped by 0 bases and J by 6 bases, with 15 bases between them. CDR3 length: 15 residues. CDR1 and CDR2 (germline): GTSNPN, SVGIG (reference sequence). DNA for the CDR3: TGTGCCTGGAGTGTCTGGGGGAAAGTGGGCAATGAGCAGTTCTTC. It yields the protein CAWSVWGKVGNEQFF.

This chain joins TRBV4-3 and TRBJ2-7, with D hard to call. This CDR3 is built from 15 residues. Germline CDR1 reads LGHNA; CDR2 reads YSLEER. The ends were cut back, 0 bases at V and 2 bases at J, with 11 bases in the middle. CDR3 residues: CASSQDRASTYEQYF. The CDR3 coding sequence is TGCGCCAGCAGCCAAGATCGTGCTAGTACCTACGAGCAGTACTTC.

In nucleotides, the CDR3 is TGTGCCAGCAGCCCAACACAGGGGGCTTCGGACACCATATATTTT. Amino acid sequence: CASSPTQGASDTIYF. The chain links TRBV7-2 to TRBJ1-3; 9 bases agree with TRBD1. Germline loops: CDR1 SGHTA, CDR2 FQGNSA. The CDR3 extends over 15 amino acids. V lost 5 bases, J lost 8 bases, and 10 bases stayed unmatched.

This clonotype came up a few times. In nucleotides, the CDR3 is TGTGCCAGCAGCTTGGCCGTGGCCTACGAGCAGTACTTC. Its protein is CASSLAVAYEQYF. The chain combines TRBV5-6 with TRBJ2-7; D unresolved. Between the trimmed V and J ends, which lost 0 bases and 2 bases, there was a span of 6 bases. This CDR3 has 13 amino acids. Germline V gene sequence: CDR1 SGHDT, CDR2 YYEEEE.

The chain is built from TRBV20-1 and TRBJ2-7; D remains unclear. Looked up from germline, CDR1 is DFQATT and CDR2 is SNEGSKA (reference sequence). V was shortened by 4 bases and J by 1 base, with 14 bases between the two germline ends. The CDR3 has 14 residues. The CDR3 loop reads CSATPPRSSYEQYF. The CDR3 nucleotides read TGCAGTGCTACCCCGCCACGATCATCCTACGAGCAGTACTTC.

CDR3 coding DNA: TGTGCCAGCGGACCGACGGAAAACTATGGCTACACCTTC. Amino acids: CASGPTENYGYTF. V gene TRBV27 combines with J gene TRBJ1-2; D call uncertain. V was trimmed by 8 bases and J by 2 bases, leaving 12 bases between them. The germline gives CDR1 MNHEY, CDR2 SMNVEV (reference sequence). The CDR3 contains 13 residues.

The chain couples TRBV3-1 to TRBJ2-2; weak D call: TRBD2 (7 bases). V dropped 0 bases and J dropped 9 bases, with 23 bases sitting between them. From germline, CDR1 is LGHDT and CDR2 YNNKEL (reference sequence). This CDR3 region has 18 residues. CDR3 region: CASSQEKKAGAAARELFF. For the CDR3, the DNA is TGTGCCAGCAGCCAAGAAAAGAAGGCGGGGGCCGCCGCCCGGGAGCTGTTTTTT.

J is TRBJ2-7 and V is TRBV12-3 or TRBV12-4, with TRBD2 as a possible D gene (6 bases). This CDR3 has 13 amino acids. The V end lost 7 bases, the J end lost 2 bases, and 12 bases lay between the germline ends. The CDR3 loop reads CASKLAPTYEQYF. The CDR3, as DNA: TGTGCCAGCAAGCTAGCGCCGACCTACGAGCAGTACTTC.

J is TRBJ1-5 and V is TRBV4-1; maybe TRBD1 (6 bases). In germline, CDR1 is MGHRA, CDR2 YSYEKL. Trimming shortened V by 4 bases and J by 4 bases, and 11 bases separated the two germline ends. The CDR3 loop spans 14 amino acids. CDR3 bases: TGCGCCAGCAGCCCAATCACAGGGAATCAGCCCCAGCATTTT. It specifies CASSPITGNQPQHF.

This clonotype occurred once. The chain recombines TRBV19 with TRBJ2-5; D call uncertain. Trimming took off 1 base at V and 1 base at J, with 10 bases between the two ends. CDR3 size: 15 residues. Germline V gene sequence: CDR1 LNHDA, CDR2 SQIVND (reference sequence). The CDR3 region is CASSIGATTQETQYF. The CDR3 nucleotides read TGTGCCAGTAGTATAGGGGCCACAACCCAAGAGACCCAGTACTTC. Variable domain in full (rest from reference TRBV19 and TRBJ2-5): DGGITQSPKYLFRKEGQNVTLSCEQNLNHDAMYWYRQDPGQGLRLIYYSQIVNDFQKGDIAEGYSVSREKKESFPLTVTSAQKNPTAFYLCASSIGATTQETQYFGPGTRLLVL.

In its sample, this clonotype was seen once. The rearrangement links TRBV24-1 to TRBJ2-5; D call uncertain. Germline loops: CDR1 KGHDR, CDR2 SFDVKD. CDR3 length equals 12 residues. V lost 3 bases and J lost 1, with 2 bases in between. The CDR3 here is CATSDTQETQYF. CDR3 sequence (DNA): TGTGCCACCAGTGATACCCAAGAGACCCAGTACTTC.

The CDR3 coding sequence is TGTGCCAGCAGCCAAGATTCCTCCGGAGGACACTATGGCTACACCTTC. Amino acid sequence: CASSQDSSGGHYGYTF. J is TRBJ1-2 and V is TRBV14, with D unresolved. Germline CDR1 and CDR2: SGHDN and FVKESK. This CDR3 spans 16 amino acids. The V end lost 0 bases, the J end lost 3 bases, and 14 bases lay between the germline ends.

The chain couples TRBV10-2 to TRBJ2-7; D not certain. This CDR3 is built from 13 residues. V gave up 0 bases and J gave up 9 bases, with 12 bases separating them. Looked up from germline, CDR1 is WSHSY and CDR2 is SAAADI. Written as DNA, the CDR3 is TGCGCCAGCAGTGAGTCGGAAACAGCGCCGCAGTACTTC. Its translation: CASSESETAPQYF.

This clonotype was observed once. This chain links TRBV5-6 with TRBJ2-7; the D is unclear. Germline V gives CDR1 SGHDT, CDR2 YYEEEE. V was shortened by 4 bases and J by 6 bases, with 11 bases between the two germline ends. CDR3 size: 12 residues. The CDR3 DNA reads as TGTGCCAGCAGCCAATCGACTCGCGAGCAGTACTTC. Translated: CASSQSTREQYF.

J is TRBJ1-1 and V is TRBV7-9; the match to TRBD1 covers 10 bases. CDR3 length: 19 amino acids. The V gene's germline CDR1 is SEHNR and CDR2 FQNEAQ (reference sequence). V lost 0 bases and J lost 0; bases outside the gene matches: 10. CDR3 in amino acids: CASSLAGTGVIAMNTEAFF. In nucleotides, the CDR3 is TGTGCCAGCAGCTTAGCCGGGACAGGGGTAATAGCCATGAACACTGAAGCTTTCTTT.

V gene TRBV28 combines with J gene TRBJ2-7; no reliable D call. The CDR3 covers 10 residues. V shed 3 bases and J shed 5 bases, with 2 bases lying between them. CDR1 is MDHEN and CDR2 is SYDVKM in the germline V gene. In DNA form, the CDR3 reads TGTGCCAGCAGTTTTGACGAGCAGTACTTC. The encoded protein is CASSFDEQYF.

This chain uses TRBV12-3 or TRBV12-4 with TRBJ1-2; 7 bases agree with TRBD1. The CDR3 is 15 amino acids. V was clipped by 8 bases and J by 8 bases; unmatched bases: 17. In DNA, the CDR3 is TGTGCCAGCGCAAATGGAGGGGGCGACCTGGACGGCTACACCTTC. As protein: CASANGGGDLDGYTF.

The CDR3 DNA reads TGTGCCAGCAGCCAAGAAGGGGAGAACAATCAGCCCCAGCATTTT. Amino acids: CASSQEGENNQPQHF. The chain combines TRBV4-2 with TRBJ1-5; D might be TRBD1 (5 bases). V gave up 0 bases and J gave up 3 bases, with 9 bases separating them. The CDR3 is made up of 15 amino acids. CDR1 LGHNA and CDR2 YNFKEQ come from the germline V gene.

The CDR3 region has the DNA TGTGCCAGCAGCGGAACGACAGGGATCAACACTGAAGCTTTCTTT. Translation: CASSGTTGINTEAFF. The chain joins TRBV9 to TRBJ1-1; the match to TRBD1 covers 7 bases. The V gene's germline CDR1 is SGDLS and CDR2 YYNGEE. CDR3 size: 15 residues. Germline trimming cut 3 bases from V and 2 bases from J; bases unmatched to any gene: 7.

The V gene is TRBV15, the J gene TRBJ2-1, with a weak D call TRBD2 (5 bases). Looked up from germline, CDR1 is LNHNV and CDR2 is YYDKDF (reference sequence). V gave up 5 bases and J gave up 10 bases, with 24 bases separating them. The CDR3 is made up of 16 amino acids. The CDR3 reads CATSASAWRLLGEQFF. Written as DNA, the CDR3 is TGTGCCACCAGCGCGTCTGCTTGGAGGCTCTTGGGGGAGCAGTTCTTC.

The genes are TRBV11-1 and TRBJ2-3; 9 nucleotides align to TRBD1. V lost 5 bases to trimming and J lost 6 bases; unmatched junction nucleotides: 6. Germline assignment: CDR1 SGHAT and CDR2 FQDESV (reference sequence). The CDR3 contains 14 residues. The CDR3 DNA follows: TGTGCCAGCAGCCGTGGGACAGGGACGGATACGCAGTATTTT. Translation: CASSRGTGTDTQYF. The variable domain in full, with the rest retrieved from reference TRBV11-1 and TRBJ2-3, is EAEVAQSPRYKITEKSQAVAFWCDPISGHATLYWYRQILGQGPELLVQFQDESVVDDSQLPKDRFSAERLKGVDSTLKIQPAELGDSAMYLCASSRGTGTDTQYFGPGTRLTVL.

The rearrangement joins TRBV7-9 to TRBJ2-2, with 7 bases matching TRBD1. This CDR3 is built from 15 residues. CDR1 is SEHNR, CDR2 FQNEAQ, per germline (reference sequence). J gave up 5 bases and V 3 bases, and 6 bases lay outside the gene matches. The CDR3: CASSLSGTETGELFF. The CDR3 coding sequence is TGTGCCAGCAGCTTGTCCGGGACAGAGACCGGGGAGCTGTTTTTT.